This paragraph covers one TCR beta chain sequence. The target antigen is unknown. This specimen comes from a study of monozygotic twins with inflammatory bowel disease. Study-wide findings and caveats: Repertoire similarity matched across concordant and discordant twins, perhaps owing to limited power.

TCRdb reprocessed the 5' RACE reads and keeps a single row for each CDR3 protein, giving no DNA. The table lists fewer than 350,000 distinct CDR3 sequences. This CDR3 contains 14 residues. The clonotype originates from a human donor with ulcerative colitis or Crohn's disease, or a healthy co-twin of an affected twin (not recorded which). The rearrangement links TRBV12-3 or TRBV12-4 to TRBJ2-4; lacking DNA, the TRBD2 call made by TCRdb goes unchecked. The sample comprised blood. The CDR3 loop is CASKGRTERDIQYF.